The clone carrying this T cell receptor beta chain occurred a few times. Regarding time point: newly diagnosed GD, antithyroid drugs for less than 3 months. Scientists built the TCR library using RNA that was extracted from PBMCs. The data belong to a study of regulatory T cells in long-lasting Graves disease. The CDR3 runs 14 residues. Germline trimming cut 3 bases from V and 9 bases from J; bases unmatched to any gene: 7. The germline CDR1 and CDR2 sequences are SGHRS and YFSETQ. Both iRepertoire HTBI primers and Arm-PCR of CDR3 regions were used to build the TCR beta libraries. TCRdb recomputed calls from the multiplex PCR reads with MiXCR, one row per CDR3 protein. The sample has 350,000 to 500,000 distinct CDR3 sequences, about a sixth seen once. These data also featured in a second study, about T cells in Graves' hyperthyroidism and ophthalmopathy.

The chain has TRBV5-1 and TRBJ2-5; TRBD1 aligns across 11 bases. The specimen comprised peripheral blood mononuclear cells (PBMCs), sampled at new diagnosis, from a patient treated with antithyroid drugs. This receptor was obtained from a woman aged 25 to 45 with Graves disease. CDR3 DNA sequence: TGCGCCAGCAGCTCCGGACAGGGGGCTAGGCCCCAGTACTTC. Residues: CASSSGQGARPQYF.